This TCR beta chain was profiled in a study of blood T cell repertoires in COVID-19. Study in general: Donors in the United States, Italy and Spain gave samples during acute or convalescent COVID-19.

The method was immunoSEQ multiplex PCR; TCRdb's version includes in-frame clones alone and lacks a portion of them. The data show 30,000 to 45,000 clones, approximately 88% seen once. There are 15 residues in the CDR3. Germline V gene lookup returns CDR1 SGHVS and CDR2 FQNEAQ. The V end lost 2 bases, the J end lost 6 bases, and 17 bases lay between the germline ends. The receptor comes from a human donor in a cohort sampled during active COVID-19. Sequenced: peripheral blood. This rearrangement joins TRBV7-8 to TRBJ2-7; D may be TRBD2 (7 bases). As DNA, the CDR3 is TGTGCCAGCAGCTTAAGGGGGGGAGATGGGCGCGAGCAGTACTTC. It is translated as CASSLRGGDGREQYF.